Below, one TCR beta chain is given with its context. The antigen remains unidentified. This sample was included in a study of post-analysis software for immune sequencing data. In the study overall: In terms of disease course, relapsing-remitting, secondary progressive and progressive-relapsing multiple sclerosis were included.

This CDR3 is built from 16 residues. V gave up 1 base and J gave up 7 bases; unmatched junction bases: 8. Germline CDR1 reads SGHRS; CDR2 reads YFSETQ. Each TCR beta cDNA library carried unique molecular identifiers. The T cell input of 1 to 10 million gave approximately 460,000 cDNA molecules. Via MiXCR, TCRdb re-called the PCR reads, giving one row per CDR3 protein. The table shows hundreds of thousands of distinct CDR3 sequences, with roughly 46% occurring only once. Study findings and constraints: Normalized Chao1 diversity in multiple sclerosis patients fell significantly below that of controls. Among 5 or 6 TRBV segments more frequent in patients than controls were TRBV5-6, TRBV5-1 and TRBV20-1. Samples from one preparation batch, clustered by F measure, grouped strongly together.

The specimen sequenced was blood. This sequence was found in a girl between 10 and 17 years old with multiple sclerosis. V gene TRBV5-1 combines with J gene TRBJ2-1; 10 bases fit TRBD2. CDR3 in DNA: TGCGCCAGCAGCTTGCCAGCGGGAGGGCCAGGAAATGAGCAGTTCTTC. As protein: CASSLPAGGPGNEQFF.